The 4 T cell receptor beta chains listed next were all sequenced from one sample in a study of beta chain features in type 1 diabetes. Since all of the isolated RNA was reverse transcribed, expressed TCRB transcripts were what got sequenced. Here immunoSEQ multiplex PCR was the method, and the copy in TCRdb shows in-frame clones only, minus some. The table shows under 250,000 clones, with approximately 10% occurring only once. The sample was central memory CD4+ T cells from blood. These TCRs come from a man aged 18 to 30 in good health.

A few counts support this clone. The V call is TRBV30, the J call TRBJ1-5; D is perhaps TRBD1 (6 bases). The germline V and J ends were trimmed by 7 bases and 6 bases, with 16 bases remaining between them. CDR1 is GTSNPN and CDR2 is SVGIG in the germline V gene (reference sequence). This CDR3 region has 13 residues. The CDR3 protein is CASSAGEGQPQHF. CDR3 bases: TGTGCCTCCTCAGCAGGGGAGGGTCAGCCCCAGCATTTT. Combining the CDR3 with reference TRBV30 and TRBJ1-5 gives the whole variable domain SQTIHQWPATLVQPVGSPLSLECTVEGTSNPNLYWYRQAAGRGLQLLFYSVGIGQISSEVPQNLSASRPQDRQFILSSKKLLLSDSGFYLCASSAGEGQPQHFGDGTRLSIL.

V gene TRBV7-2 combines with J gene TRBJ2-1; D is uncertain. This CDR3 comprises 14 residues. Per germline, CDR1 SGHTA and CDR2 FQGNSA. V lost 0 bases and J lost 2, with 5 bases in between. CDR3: CASSLAGTYNEQFF. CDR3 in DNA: TGTGCCAGCAGCTTAGCGGGAACCTACAATGAGCAGTTCTTC.

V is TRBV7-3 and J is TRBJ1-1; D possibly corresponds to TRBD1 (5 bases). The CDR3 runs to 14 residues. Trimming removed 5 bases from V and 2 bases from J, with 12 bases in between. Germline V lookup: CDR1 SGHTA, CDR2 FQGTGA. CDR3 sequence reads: CASSPGHTNTEAFF. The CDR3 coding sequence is TGTGCCAGCAGCCCCGGACACACAAACACTGAAGCTTTCTTT. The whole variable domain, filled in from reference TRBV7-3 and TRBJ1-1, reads GAGVSQTPSNKVTEKGKYVELRCDPISGHTALYWYRQSLGQGPEFLIYFQGTGAADDSGLPNDRFFAVRPEGSVSTLKIQRTERGDSAVYLCASSPGHTNTEAFFGQGTRLTVV.

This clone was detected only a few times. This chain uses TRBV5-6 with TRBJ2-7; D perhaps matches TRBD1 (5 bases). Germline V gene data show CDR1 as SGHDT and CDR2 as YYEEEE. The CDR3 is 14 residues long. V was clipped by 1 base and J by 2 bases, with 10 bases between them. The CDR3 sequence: CASSLSPGTYEQYF. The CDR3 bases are TGTGCCAGCAGCTTGTCGCCAGGGACCTACGAGCAGTACTTC.